This T cell receptor beta chain stems from a study of T-cell memory formation after mild COVID-19. The TCR alpha and TCR beta cDNA libraries, bearing sample barcodes and UMIs, were generated by 5'RACE using constant-segment primers. TCRdb reprocessed the 5' RACE reads via MiXCR and lists one record per CDR3 protein. The repertoire holds over 350,000 distinct CDR3 sequences, with approximately 15% as singletons. The CDR3 runs 15 residues. The V end lost 6 bases, the J end lost 3 bases, and 15 bases lay between the germline ends. The table lists this clonotype with a few counts. V gene TRBV12-3 or TRBV12-4 combines with J gene TRBJ1-5, with D maybe TRBD1 (6 bases). The material sequenced was PBMCs or a T cell subset sorted from them (not recorded which). This clonotype originated in a man aged 18 to 30 who had mild COVID-19 (a few samples of this study predate the infection). Cell type and time point are not known. The CDR3 DNA reads TGTGCCAGCAGCCCCTTCGGACAGAACAATCAGCCCCAGCATTTT. It specifies CASSPFGQNNQPQHF.